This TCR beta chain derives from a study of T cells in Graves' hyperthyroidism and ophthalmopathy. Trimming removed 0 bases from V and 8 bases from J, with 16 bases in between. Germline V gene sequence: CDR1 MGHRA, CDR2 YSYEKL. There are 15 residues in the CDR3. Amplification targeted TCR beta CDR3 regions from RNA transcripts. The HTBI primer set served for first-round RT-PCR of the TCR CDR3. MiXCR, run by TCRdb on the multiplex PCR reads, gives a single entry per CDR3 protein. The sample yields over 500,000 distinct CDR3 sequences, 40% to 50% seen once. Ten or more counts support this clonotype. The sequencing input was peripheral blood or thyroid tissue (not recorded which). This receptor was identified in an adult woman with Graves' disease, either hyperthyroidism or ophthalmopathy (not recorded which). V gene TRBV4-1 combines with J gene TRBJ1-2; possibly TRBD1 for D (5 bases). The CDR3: CASSQEGVLPVGYTF. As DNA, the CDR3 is TGCGCCAGCAGCCAAGAAGGGGTGCTCCCGGTGGGCTACACCTTC.